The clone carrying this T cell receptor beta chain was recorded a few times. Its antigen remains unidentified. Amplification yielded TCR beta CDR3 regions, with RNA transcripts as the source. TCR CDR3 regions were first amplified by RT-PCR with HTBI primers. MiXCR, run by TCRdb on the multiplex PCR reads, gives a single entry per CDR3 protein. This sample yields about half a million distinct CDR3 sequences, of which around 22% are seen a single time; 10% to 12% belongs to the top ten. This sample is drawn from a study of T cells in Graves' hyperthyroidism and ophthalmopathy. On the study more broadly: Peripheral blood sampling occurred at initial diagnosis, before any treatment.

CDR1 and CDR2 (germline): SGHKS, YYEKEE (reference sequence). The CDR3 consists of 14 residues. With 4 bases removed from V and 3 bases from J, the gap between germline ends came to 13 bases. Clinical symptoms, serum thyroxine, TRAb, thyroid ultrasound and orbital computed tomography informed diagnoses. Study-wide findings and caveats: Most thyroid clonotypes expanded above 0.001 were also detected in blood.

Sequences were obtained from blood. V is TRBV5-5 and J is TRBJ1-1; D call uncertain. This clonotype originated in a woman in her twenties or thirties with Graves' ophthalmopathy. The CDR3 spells CASSARIRDTEAFF. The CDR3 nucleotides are TGTGCCAGCAGCGCTAGAATACGGGACACTGAAGCTTTCTTT.